The source of this T cell receptor (beta chain) is a study of blood T cell repertoires in COVID-19. The CDR3 covers 13 residues. Losses at the gene ends were 3 bases for V and 8 bases for J; bases not matched to a gene: 8. Germline V gene lookup returns CDR1 GTSNPN and CDR2 SVGIG (reference sequence). Data came from immunoSEQ multiplex PCR; TCRdb stores just in-frame clones and leaves some out. Of a few hundred thousand clones listed, 70% to 90% were seen once; the top ten hold approximately 7.6%. The receptor comes from a human donor in a cohort sampled during active COVID-19. Source material: peripheral blood. The rearrangement links TRBV30 to TRBJ2-3, with 7 bases matching TRBD2. The CDR3 spells CAWSRGDRGTQYF. The CDR3 coding sequence is TGTGCCTGGAGCCGGGGGGATAGGGGTACGCAGTATTTT.